Listed here are 5 T cell receptor beta chains from one sample, sequenced in a study of molecular identifiers for immune sequencing clone quantification. TCRdb re-called the PCR reads with MiXCR, one entry per CDR3 protein. The repertoire holds about 320,000 distinct CDR3 sequences, with about 23% as singletons. Specimen: naive CD8+ T cells from blood, with Jurkat cell RNA spiked in. The subset is: FACS-sorted CD8+CD4-CCR7+CD45RA+ naive T cells. These receptors all come from a human donor in good health. Some libraries in this study had Jurkat cell RNA spiked in.

The genes are TRBV20-1 and TRBJ2-3; possible D gene TRBD1, 6 bases. Germline CDR1 and CDR2: DFQATT and SNEGSKA (reference sequence). This CDR3 contains 13 residues. The V end was cut by 0 bases, the J end by 10 bases, with 14 bases between. The CDR3 loop reads CSARDRQADSQYF. The CDR3 DNA follows: TGCAGTGCTAGAGATCGACAGGCGGATTCGCAGTATTTT.

Note on this clonotype: The germline gene is not matched at one end of the junction; a read error may be the cause. The chain is built from TRBV7-6 and TRBJ2-7; 9 bases are a match to TRBD1. The CDR3 contains 14 residues. Germline-derived CDR1 and CDR2 are SGHVS and FNYEAQ. The CDR3 coding sequence is TGTGCCAGCGGCTTAGGGACAGGGCTGGGGGAGCAGTACTTC. This encodes CASGLGTGLGEQYF.

On this clonotype: This could be a read error, since a much larger clone is one nucleotide away. The chain couples TRBV28 to TRBJ2-7; 10 positions agree with TRBD1. The CDR3 runs 14 residues. Per the germline V gene, CDR1 is MDHEN and CDR2 is SYDVKM. This CDR3 is CASSFRGQGNEQCF. The CDR3 DNA is TGTGCCAGCAGTTTTAGGGGACAGGGGAACGAGCAGTGCTTC.

This clonotype has a count of ten or more. The chain couples TRBV7-9 to TRBJ1-6, with D possibly being TRBD1 (6 bases). Trimming took 7 bases from V and 5 from J, leaving 15 bases between them. The germline gives CDR1 SEHNR, CDR2 FQNEAQ (reference sequence). The CDR3 consists of 15 residues. The CDR3 coding sequence is TGTGCCAGCAAAACGGGGACATTCGATAATTCACCCCTCCACTTT. Its translation: CASKTGTFDNSPLHF.

This clonotype was recorded many times. The rearrangement links TRBV29-1 to TRBJ2-7, with 12 nucleotides matching TRBD2. The V gene end was trimmed by 7 bases and the J gene end by 1 base; junction bases not matched to a gene: 11. The length of the CDR3 is 16 residues. Per germline, CDR1 SQVTM and CDR2 ANQGSEA. CDR3 nucleotide sequence: TGCAGCGCAATCCTAGCGGGAGGGCCTATGTCCTACGAGCAGTACTTC. Translated, it gives CSAILAGGPMSYEQYF.